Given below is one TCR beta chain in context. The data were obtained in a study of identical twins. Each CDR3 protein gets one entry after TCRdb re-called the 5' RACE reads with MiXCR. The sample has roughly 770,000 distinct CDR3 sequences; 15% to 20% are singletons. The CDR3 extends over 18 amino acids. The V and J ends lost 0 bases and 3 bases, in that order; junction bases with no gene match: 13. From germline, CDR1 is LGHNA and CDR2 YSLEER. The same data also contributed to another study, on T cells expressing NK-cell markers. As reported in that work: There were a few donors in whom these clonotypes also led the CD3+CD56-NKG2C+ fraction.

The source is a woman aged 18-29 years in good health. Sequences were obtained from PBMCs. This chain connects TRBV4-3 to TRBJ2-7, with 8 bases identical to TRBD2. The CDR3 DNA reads TGCGCCAGCAGCCAAGAGATCGGTGCGAGCGGGAGATTCTACGAGCAGTACTTC. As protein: CASSQEIGASGRFYEQYF.